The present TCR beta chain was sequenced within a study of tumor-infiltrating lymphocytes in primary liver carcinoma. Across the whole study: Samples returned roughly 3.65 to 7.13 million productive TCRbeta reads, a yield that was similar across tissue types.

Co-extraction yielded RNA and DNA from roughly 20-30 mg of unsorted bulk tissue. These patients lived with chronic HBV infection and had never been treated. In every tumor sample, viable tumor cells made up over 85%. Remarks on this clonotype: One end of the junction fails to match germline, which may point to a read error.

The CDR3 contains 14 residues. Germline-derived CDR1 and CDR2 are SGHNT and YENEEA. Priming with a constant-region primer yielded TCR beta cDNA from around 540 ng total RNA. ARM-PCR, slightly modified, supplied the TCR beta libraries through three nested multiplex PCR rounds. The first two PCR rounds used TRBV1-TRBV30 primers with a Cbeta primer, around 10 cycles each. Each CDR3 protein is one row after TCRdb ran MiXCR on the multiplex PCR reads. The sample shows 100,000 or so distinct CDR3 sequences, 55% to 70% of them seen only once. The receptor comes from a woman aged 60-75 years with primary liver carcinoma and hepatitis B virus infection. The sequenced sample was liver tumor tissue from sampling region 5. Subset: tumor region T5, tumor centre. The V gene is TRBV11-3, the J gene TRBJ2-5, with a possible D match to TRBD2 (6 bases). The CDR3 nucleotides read TGTACCAGCAGCTTACCGGGGGACCAAGAGACCCAGTACTTC. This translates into CTSSLPGDQETQYF.